The TCR beta chain under discussion was sequenced for a study of CD8 T cells in ankylosing spondylitis. General observations from the study: Disease-linked clones were reportedly significantly enriched in matched ankylosing spondylitis synovial fluid. In ankylosing spondylitis blood, a motif of eight highly homologous TCR beta variants appeared characteristic.

This clonotype was picked up many times. Its antigen is still unknown. Libraries of TCR beta came from quantitative 5'-RACE with molecular barcodes. Each CDR3 protein gets one entry after TCRdb re-called the 5' RACE reads with MiXCR. Among roughly 130,000 distinct CDR3 sequences listed, about 6.4% were seen once. Sequencing used blood, either unsorted or a sorted T cell fraction (not recorded which). This clonotype originated in a male donor with ankylosing spondylitis or in good health (not recorded which).

Here the CDR3 reads CSTLAGGSYNEQFF. The CDR3 DNA sequence: TGCAGCACACTAGCGGGAGGCTCCTACAATGAGCAGTTCTTC. This chain links TRBV29-1 with TRBJ2-1, with TRBD2 matching 12 bases. The germline V gene has CDR1 SQVTM and CDR2 ANQGSEA. The CDR3 covers 14 residues. V gave up 8 bases and J gave up 0 bases; unmatched junction bases: 2.